This T cell receptor beta chain was retrieved from a study of cytomegalovirus exposure and HLA in healthy donors. In the PCR, 60 Vbeta and 13 Jbeta primers were used. Sequenced by immunoSEQ multiplex PCR; TCRdb stores in-frame clones only, minus some. The profile shows some 180,000 clones, about three quarters of them singletons. Overall study results and limits: Most subjects' HLA-A and HLA-B alleles were reportedly predicted from TCR beta sequences. Association of 16,951 TCR beta sequences with HLA alleles was found at 0.05 false discovery rate in a later analysis.

Turning to this clone: What it binds is not known.

V lost 4 bases and J lost 0, with 14 bases in between. Germline-derived CDR1 and CDR2 are MNHNS and SASEGT. There are 16 residues in the CDR3. This sequence joins TRBV6-1 and TRBJ2-3; D is unclear. This TCR was sampled from a man aged 18 to 29 in good health and CMV-seronegative. The sequencing sample was made of PBMCs. This CDR3 reads CASSGLGYLSTDTQYF. The CDR3 nucleotides are TGTGCCAGCAGTGGGTTGGGCTATCTAAGCACAGATACGCAGTATTTT.